Shown below are 28 T cell receptor beta chains from a single sample sequenced in a study of OX40 agonist ivuxolimab in advanced cancers. Sequenced by immunoSEQ multiplex PCR; TCRdb stores in-frame clones only, minus some. The sample consists of about 100,000 clones, 85% to 90% of them appearing once. Material: CD4+ or CD8+ T cells sorted from blood, obtained in a trial of the OX40 agonist ivuxolimab. These TCRs come from an adult with an advanced solid tumor such as melanoma, head and neck, liver or kidney cancer.

The chain combines TRBV5-6 with TRBJ2-7, with no clear D. The CDR3 consists of 12 residues. Per the germline V gene, CDR1 is SGHDT and CDR2 is YYEEEE. Deletions cut 4 bases from V and 6 bases from J, with 11 bases between. CDR3 DNA sequence: TGTGCCAGCAGCGTGCAGAAATCCGAGCAGTACTTC. This sequence encodes CASSVQKSEQYF. Full variable domain (missing parts from reference TRBV5-6 and TRBJ2-7): DAGVTQSPTHLIKTRGQQVTLRCSPKSGHDTVSWYQQALGQGPQFIFQYYEEEERQRGNFPDRFSGHQFPNYSSELNVNALLLGDSALYLCASSVQKSEQYFGPGTRLTVT.

The rearrangement links TRBV19 to TRBJ2-1; D possibly matches TRBD1 or TRBD2 (5 bases each). Germline loops: CDR1 LNHDA, CDR2 SQIVND (reference sequence). CDR3 length: 15 amino acids. The V end was cut by 7 bases, the J end by 7 bases, with 20 bases between. Written as DNA, the CDR3 is TGTGCCAGTACCGATAGTCTGAGGGGCTGGAATGAGCAGTTCTTC. The encoded protein is CASTDSLRGWNEQFF.

The chain uses TRBV27 and TRBJ2-1, with TRBD2 identical over 11 bases. From germline, CDR1 is MNHEY and CDR2 SMNVEV (reference sequence). The CDR3 covers 18 residues. With 3 bases clipped from V and 2 bases from J, the junction kept 9 bases outside the gene matches. CDR3: CASSLGTSGNLAYNEQFF. The CDR3 coding sequence is TGTGCCAGCAGTTTGGGGACTAGCGGCAACCTTGCCTACAATGAGCAGTTCTTC.

CDR3 coding DNA: TGTGCCAGTAGTACCTCGGACCTTATGAACACTGAAGCTTTCTTT. Translating gives CASSTSDLMNTEAFF. The chain carries TRBV19 and TRBJ1-1; D ambiguous. CDR3 length: 15 amino acids. The V end was cut by 4 bases, the J end by 0 bases, with 12 bases between. Germline assignment: CDR1 LNHDA and CDR2 SQIVND (reference sequence). Combining the CDR3 with reference TRBV19 and TRBJ1-1 gives the whole variable domain DGGITQSPKYLFRKEGQNVTLSCEQNLNHDAMYWYRQDPGQGLRLIYYSQIVNDFQKGDIAEGYSVSREKKESFPLTVTSAQKNPTAFYLCASSTSDLMNTEAFFGQGTRLTVV.

The rearrangement uses TRBV29-1 and TRBJ1-1; D unclear. The germline V and J ends were trimmed by 5 bases and 0 bases, with 10 bases remaining between them. The CDR3 runs to 13 residues. Germline CDR1 SQVTM, CDR2 ANQGSEA. The CDR3 nucleotides are TGCAGCGTTACCGCTGGGGTGAACACTGAAGCTTTCTTT. Translating gives CSVTAGVNTEAFF. Full variable domain (rest looked up from reference TRBV29-1 and TRBJ1-1): SAVISQKPSRDICQRGTSLTIQCQVDSQVTMMFWYRQQPGQSLTLIATANQGSEATYESGFVIDKFPISRPNLTFSTLTVSNMSPEDSSIYLCSVTAGVNTEAFFGQGTRLTVV.

V gene TRBV30 combines with J gene TRBJ2-7; 9 positions match TRBD1. Germline CDR1 GTSNPN, CDR2 SVGIG (reference sequence). The V and J ends lost 2 bases and 12 bases, in that order; junction bases with no gene match: 5. CDR3 length equals 11 residues. Here the CDR3 DNA reads TGTGCCTGGAGTTCGGGACAGGGTCGGTACTTC. It specifies CAWSSGQGRYF.

This chain connects TRBV27 to TRBJ1-6; a possible D gene is TRBD1 (5 bases). V was cut by 4 bases and J by 8 bases, with 12 bases left in between. From germline, CDR1 is MNHEY and CDR2 SMNVEV (reference sequence). This CDR3 spans 14 amino acids. CDR3 nucleotide sequence: TGTGCCAGCAGTTCCGACAGATACTATTCACCCCTCCACTTT. Protein sequence: CASSSDRYYSPLHF.

The chain is built from TRBV6-1 and TRBJ1-5; TRBD1 matches 8 bases. Germline CDR1 reads MNHNS; CDR2 reads SASEGT. The junction had 10 bases not matched to a gene; V was cut back by 6 bases and J by 6 bases. This CDR3 has 15 amino acids. The CDR3 region has the DNA TGTGCCAGCAGCGAGCAGGGGGCTCAGAGTCAGCCCCAGCATTTT. Residues: CASSEQGAQSQPQHF.

V is TRBV28 and J is TRBJ2-1; D not certain. The CDR3 loop spans 10 amino acids. V lost 7 bases and J 5 bases, leaving 3 bases between the germline ends. The germline V gene encodes CDR1 MDHEN and CDR2 SYDVKM. The CDR3 nucleotides are TGTGCCAGCAAAGACAATGAGCAGTTCTTC. Translation: CASKDNEQFF.

The V gene is TRBV9, the J gene TRBJ1-2, with D uncertain. CDR1 and CDR2 from the germline V gene are SGDLS and YYNGEE. The V and J ends lost 3 bases and 8 bases respectively, with 20 bases between them. The CDR3 runs to 15 residues. The CDR3 region is CASSDSPRGAGGYTF. The DNA of the CDR3 is TGTGCCAGCAGCGACTCGCCCCGGGGTGCGGGGGGCTACACCTTC.

This chain uses TRBV15 with TRBJ2-1, with D possibly matching TRBD1 (7 bases). The CDR3 has 14 amino acids. V was clipped by 4 bases and J by 2 bases, with 9 bases between them. In germline, CDR1 is LNHNV, CDR2 YYDKDF (reference sequence). CDR3 sequence reads: CATSTGGPYNEQFF. For the CDR3, the DNA is TGTGCCACCAGCACAGGGGGGCCCTACAATGAGCAGTTCTTC.

This chain connects TRBV5-4 to TRBJ2-1; the D gene is possibly TRBD2 (6 bases). This CDR3 spans 14 amino acids. V lost 4 bases, J lost 5 bases, and 13 bases lay in between. CDR1 and CDR2 from the germline V gene are SGHNT and YYREEE (reference sequence). CDR3 coding DNA: TGTGCCAGCAGCATCGGGACTCAGAACAATGAGCAGTTCTTC. It translates to CASSIGTQNNEQFF.

The chain uses TRBV9 and TRBJ2-7; 9 bases align to TRBD2. The trim removed 3 bases at V and 2 bases at J, leaving 3 bases unmatched. This CDR3 has 14 amino acids. Germline V gives CDR1 SGDLS, CDR2 YYNGEE. CDR3 sequence (DNA): TGTGCCAGCAGCGGGACTAGCGTTACCTACGAGCAGTACTTC. Protein sequence: CASSGTSVTYEQYF.

The rearrangement links TRBV15 to TRBJ1-3; no definite D call. V lost 5 bases, J lost 4 bases, and 9 bases lay in between. The CDR3 loop spans 13 amino acids. In germline, CDR1 is LNHNV, CDR2 YYDKDF (reference sequence). The chain's CDR3 is CATSEQLGNTIYF. The DNA of the CDR3 is TGTGCCACCAGCGAGCAGCTGGGAAACACCATATATTTT.

This clone was seen once. The chain is built from TRBV19 and TRBJ2-7, with 10 bases aligning to TRBD2. The V segment lost 5 bases and the J segment 5 bases; nucleotides outside the gene matches: 6. The length of the CDR3 is 14 residues. Germline CDR1 and CDR2: LNHDA and SQIVND (reference sequence). Written as DNA, the CDR3 is TGTGCCAGTAGTTGGTCTAGCGGGAGAGACGAGCAGTACTTC. It codes for CASSWSSGRDEQYF.

The genes are TRBV5-6 and TRBJ2-7; 7 nucleotides match TRBD1. This CDR3 comprises 15 residues. V was clipped by 5 bases and J by 1 base; unmatched bases: 9. Germline CDR1 and CDR2: SGHDT and YYEEEE. The DNA for the CDR3 is TGTGCCAGCAGTTTTCGACAGGGCCTTTCCTACGAGCAGTACTTC. It is translated as CASSFRQGLSYEQYF.

CDR3 nucleotides: TGTGCCAGTAGTATGTCGGGGTTAGTCAACGAGCAGTACTTC. Its protein product is CASSMSGLVNEQYF. This rearrangement joins TRBV19 to TRBJ2-7; TRBD2 might be the D (5 bases). This CDR3 is built from 14 residues. The germline CDR1 and CDR2 sequences are LNHDA and SQIVND (reference sequence). The germline V and J ends were trimmed by 3 bases and 5 bases, with 14 bases remaining between them.

This clone was detected once. The V and J genes are TRBV29-1 and TRBJ2-7, with 12 nucleotides matching TRBD2. J was trimmed by 9 bases and V by 7 bases; bases with no gene match: 13. Germline CDR1 and CDR2: SQVTM and ANQGSEA. CDR3 length: 14 residues. CDR3 region: CSATQTSGSKVQYF. CDR3 nucleotide sequence: TGCAGCGCTACACAGACTAGCGGGAGTAAGGTGCAGTACTTC.

V is TRBV28 and J is TRBJ1-5, with 12 bases fitting TRBD1. V shed 3 bases and J 6 bases; nucleotides not matched to a gene: 3. This CDR3 contains 15 residues. The germline CDR1 and CDR2 sequences are MDHEN and SYDVKM. CDR3 amino acids: CASSFGTGGVQPQHF. CDR3 coding DNA: TGTGCCAGCAGTTTCGGGACAGGGGGCGTTCAGCCCCAGCATTTT.

The rearrangement uses TRBV7-8 and TRBJ2-4, with TRBD1 identical over 7 bases. V was clipped by 0 bases and J by 6 bases; unmatched bases: 5. Germline assignment: CDR1 SGHVS and CDR2 FQNEAQ. The CDR3 has 15 amino acids. As DNA, the CDR3 is TGTGCCAGCAGCTTAGCGGACAGGTTCACAAACATTCAGTACTTC. Its translation: CASSLADRFTNIQYF.

This clone was seen more than once but under ten times. The chain employs TRBV9 and TRBJ2-3; TRBD1 is a possible D gene (5 bases). V lost 0 bases to trimming and J lost 7 bases, with 6 bases between them. Germline lookup yields CDR1 SGDLS and CDR2 YYNGEE. The CDR3 is 12 amino acids. The CDR3 sequence is CASSVEGYTQYF. The CDR3 DNA sequence: TGTGCCAGCAGCGTAGAGGGGTATACGCAGTATTTT.

The gene calls are TRBV6-5 and TRBJ2-6; D gene ambiguous. The CDR3 has 13 residues. The germline V gene has CDR1 MNHEY and CDR2 SVGAGI. V was trimmed by 4 bases and J by 1 base, leaving 2 bases between them. The CDR3 loop is CASSWSGANVLTF. Written as DNA, the CDR3 is TGTGCCAGCAGTTGGTCTGGGGCCAACGTCCTGACTTTC.

The CDR3 here is CASSLARGGPDTQYF. CDR3 coding DNA: TGCGCCAGCAGCTTGGCCAGAGGGGGCCCAGATACGCAGTATTTT. This chain links TRBV5-1 with TRBJ2-3; 7 nucleotides match TRBD1. Trimming at V came to 0 bases and at J to 4 bases, leaving 5 bases not matched to a gene. The CDR3 has 15 residues. CDR1 SGHRS and CDR2 YFSETQ come from the germline V gene.

The chain is built from TRBV19 and TRBJ2-7, with 11 bases fitting TRBD2. V lost 1 base and J lost 4; bases outside the gene matches: 6. The length of the CDR3 is 16 residues. Germline V gene sequence: CDR1 LNHDA, CDR2 SQIVND (reference sequence). The DNA of the CDR3 is TGTGCCAGTAGTATAGCGACTAGCGGGATGCGATACGAGCAGTACTTC. It encodes CASSIATSGMRYEQYF.

The V call is TRBV7-3, the J call TRBJ2-5; 10 nucleotides agree with TRBD2. This CDR3 is built from 15 residues. The germline CDR1 and CDR2 sequences are SGHTA and FQGTGA. V was pared by 5 bases and J by 5 bases, with 8 bases of the junction left unmatched. CDR3 nucleotide sequence: TGTGCCAGCAGCCGAAGCGGGGGGGCTTTGGAGACCCAGTACTTC. The encoded protein is CASSRSGGALETQYF.

The chain uses TRBV7-9 and TRBJ2-2; D gene uncertain. This CDR3 has 15 residues. Trimming removed 1 base at V and 4 bases at J, with 10 bases between. Germline CDR1 is SEHNR and CDR2 is FQNEAQ (reference sequence). The CDR3 sequence is CASSLGIGFTGELFF. The CDR3, as DNA: TGTGCCAGCAGCTTAGGCATTGGATTCACCGGGGAGCTGTTTTTT.

The V gene is TRBV5-5, the J gene TRBJ1-2, with D unresolved. The V gene's germline CDR1 is SGHKS and CDR2 YYEKEE (reference sequence). This CDR3 has 13 amino acids. V shed 5 bases and J shed 5 bases, with 13 bases lying between them. DNA for the CDR3: TGTGCCAGCAGACCGTACGGGGAGTATGGCTACACCTTC. It translates to CASRPYGEYGYTF.

The chain recombines TRBV18 with TRBJ1-1, with D hard to call. The CDR3 loop spans 13 amino acids. Germline-derived CDR1 and CDR2 are KGHSH and LQKENI. The V end was cut by 0 bases, the J end by 4 bases, with 6 bases between. CDR3 DNA sequence: TGTGCCAGCTCACCACCGGGAGTCACTGAAGCTTTCTTT. Encoded protein: CASSPPGVTEAFF.